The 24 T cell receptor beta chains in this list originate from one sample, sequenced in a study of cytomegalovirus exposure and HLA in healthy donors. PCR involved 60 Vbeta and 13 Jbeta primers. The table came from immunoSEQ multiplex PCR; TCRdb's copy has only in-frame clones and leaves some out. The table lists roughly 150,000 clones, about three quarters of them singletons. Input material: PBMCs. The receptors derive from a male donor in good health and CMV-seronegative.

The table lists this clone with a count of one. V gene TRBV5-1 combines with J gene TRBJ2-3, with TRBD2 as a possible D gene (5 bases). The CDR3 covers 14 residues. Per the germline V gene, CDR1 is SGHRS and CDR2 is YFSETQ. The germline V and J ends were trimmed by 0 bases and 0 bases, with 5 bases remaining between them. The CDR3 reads CASSLGGSTDTQYF. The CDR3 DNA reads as TGCGCCAGCAGCTTGGGAGGGAGCACAGATACGCAGTATTTT.

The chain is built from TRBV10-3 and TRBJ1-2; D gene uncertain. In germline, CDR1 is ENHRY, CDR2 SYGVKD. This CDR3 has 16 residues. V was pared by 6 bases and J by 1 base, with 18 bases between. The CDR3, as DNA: TGTGCCATCAGCCCCTCAGGCAGACAACATAACTATGGCTACACCTTC. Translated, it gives CAISPSGRQHNYGYTF.

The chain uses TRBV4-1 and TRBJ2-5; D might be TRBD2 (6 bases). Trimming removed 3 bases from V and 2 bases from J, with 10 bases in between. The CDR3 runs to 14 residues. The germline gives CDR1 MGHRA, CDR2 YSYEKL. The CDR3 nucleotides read TGCGCCAGCAGCCAGCGGGGTCCGCAAGAGACCCAGTACTTC. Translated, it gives CASSQRGPQETQYF.

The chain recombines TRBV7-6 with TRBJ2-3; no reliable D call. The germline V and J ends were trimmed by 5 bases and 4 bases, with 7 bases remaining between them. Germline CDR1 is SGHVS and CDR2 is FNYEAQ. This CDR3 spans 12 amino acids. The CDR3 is CASSINSDTQYF. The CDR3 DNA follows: TGTGCCAGCAGCATTAATTCAGATACGCAGTATTTT.

Here the CDR3 DNA reads TGTGCCAGCAGCTTCCCGGGACAGGGAGAATCTGGGGCCAACGTCCTGACTTTC. It translates to CASSFPGQGESGANVLTF. V gene TRBV7-6 combines with J gene TRBJ2-6, with TRBD1 matching 9 bases. The trim removed 3 bases at V and 1 base at J, leaving 7 bases unmatched. The CDR3 consists of 18 residues. CDR1 and CDR2 from the germline V gene are SGHVS and FNYEAQ.

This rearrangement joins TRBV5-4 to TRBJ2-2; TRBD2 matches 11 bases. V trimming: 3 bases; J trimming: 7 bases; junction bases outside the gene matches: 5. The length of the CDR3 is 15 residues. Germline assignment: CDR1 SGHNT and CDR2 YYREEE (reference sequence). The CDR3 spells CASSSLAGAHGELFF. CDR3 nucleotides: TGTGCCAGCAGCTCACTAGCGGGAGCACACGGGGAGCTGTTTTTT.

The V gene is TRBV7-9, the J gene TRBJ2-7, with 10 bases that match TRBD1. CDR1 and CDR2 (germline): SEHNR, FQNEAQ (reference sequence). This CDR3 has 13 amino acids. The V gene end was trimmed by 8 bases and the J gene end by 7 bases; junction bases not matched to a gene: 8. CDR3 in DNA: TGTGCCAGCGAAAGACAGGGGGCGGTGGAGCAGTACTTC. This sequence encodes CASERQGAVEQYF.

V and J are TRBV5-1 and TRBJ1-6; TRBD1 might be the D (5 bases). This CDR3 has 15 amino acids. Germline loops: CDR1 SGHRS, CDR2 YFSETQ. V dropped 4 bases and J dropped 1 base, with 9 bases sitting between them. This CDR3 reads CASSARESYNSPLHF. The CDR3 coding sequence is TGCGCCAGCAGCGCCAGGGAATCCTATAATTCACCCCTCCACTTT.

The CDR3 DNA follows: TGTGCCAGCGGGTCTAGCGGGACAGATACGCAGTATTTT. Its protein is CASGSSGTDTQYF. The chain recombines TRBV7-9 with TRBJ2-3, with 8 bases that match TRBD2. Germline CDR1 is SEHNR and CDR2 is FQNEAQ (reference sequence). J gave up 3 bases and V 8 bases, and 4 bases lay outside the gene matches. The CDR3 length is 13 residues.

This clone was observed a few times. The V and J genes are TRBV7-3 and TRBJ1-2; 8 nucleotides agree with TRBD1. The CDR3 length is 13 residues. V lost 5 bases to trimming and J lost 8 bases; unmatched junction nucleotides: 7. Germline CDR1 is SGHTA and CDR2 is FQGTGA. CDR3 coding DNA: TGTGCCAGCAGCCCGAACAGGGGGAGCGGCTACACCTTC. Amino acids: CASSPNRGSGYTF.

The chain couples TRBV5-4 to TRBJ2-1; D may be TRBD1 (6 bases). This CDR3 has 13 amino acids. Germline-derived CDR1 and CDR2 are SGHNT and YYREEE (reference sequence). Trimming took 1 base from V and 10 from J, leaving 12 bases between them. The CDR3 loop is CASSLTGNLEQFF. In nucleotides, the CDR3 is TGTGCCAGCAGCTTGACAGGGAATTTGGAGCAGTTCTTC. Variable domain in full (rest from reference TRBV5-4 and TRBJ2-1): ETGVTQSPTHLIKTRGQQVTLRCSSQSGHNTVSWYQQALGQGPQFIFQYYREEENGRGNFPPRFSGLQFPNYSSELNVNALELDDSALYLCASSLTGNLEQFFGPGTRLTVL.

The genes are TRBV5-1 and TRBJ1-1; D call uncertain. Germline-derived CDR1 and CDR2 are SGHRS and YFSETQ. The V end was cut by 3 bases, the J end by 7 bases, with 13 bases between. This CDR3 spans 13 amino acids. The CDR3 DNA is TGCGCCAGCAGCTCCATTGGAGGGTATGAAGCTTTCTTT. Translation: CASSSIGGYEAFF.

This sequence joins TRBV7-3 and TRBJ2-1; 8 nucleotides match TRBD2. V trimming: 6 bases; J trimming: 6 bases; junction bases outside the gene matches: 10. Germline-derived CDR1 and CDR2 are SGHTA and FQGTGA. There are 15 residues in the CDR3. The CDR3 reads CASRHGLAVSNEQFF. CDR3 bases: TGTGCCAGCAGACACGGACTAGCAGTGAGCAATGAGCAGTTCTTC.

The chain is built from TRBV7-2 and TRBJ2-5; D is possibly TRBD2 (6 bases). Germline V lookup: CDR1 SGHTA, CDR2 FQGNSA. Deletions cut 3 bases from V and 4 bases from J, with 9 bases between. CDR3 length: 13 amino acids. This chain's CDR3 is CASSFGGGETQYF. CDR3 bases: TGTGCCAGCAGCTTCGGGGGAGGAGAGACCCAGTACTTC.

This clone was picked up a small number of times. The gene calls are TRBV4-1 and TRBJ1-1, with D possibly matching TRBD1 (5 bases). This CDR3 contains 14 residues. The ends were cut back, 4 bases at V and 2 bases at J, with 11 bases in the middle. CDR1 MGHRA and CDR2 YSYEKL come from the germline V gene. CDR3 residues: CASSPAQGNTEAFF. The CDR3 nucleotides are TGCGCCAGCAGCCCCGCCCAGGGTAACACTGAAGCTTTCTTT.

The CDR3 sequence is CASSLARSYEQYF. CDR3 bases: TGCGCCAGCAGCTTGGCCAGGTCTTACGAGCAGTACTTC. V usage is TRBV5-1 and J usage is TRBJ2-5, with unresolved D. The J call may be wrong; the DNA end is better matched by TRBJ2-7. The CDR3 is 13 amino acids. From germline, CDR1 is SGHRS and CDR2 YFSETQ.

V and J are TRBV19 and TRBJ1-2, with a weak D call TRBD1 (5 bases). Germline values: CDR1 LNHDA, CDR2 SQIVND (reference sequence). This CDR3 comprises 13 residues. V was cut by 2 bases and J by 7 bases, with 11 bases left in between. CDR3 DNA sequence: TGTGCCAGTAGTATAACTTTGGGGGGTGGCTACACCTTC. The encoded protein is CASSITLGGGYTF.

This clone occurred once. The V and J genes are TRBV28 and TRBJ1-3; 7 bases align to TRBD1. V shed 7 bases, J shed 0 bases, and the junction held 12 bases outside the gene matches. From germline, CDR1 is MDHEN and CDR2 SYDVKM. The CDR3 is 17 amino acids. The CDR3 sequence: CASTLEGHRGSGNTIYF. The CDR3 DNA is TGTGCCAGCACATTAGAGGGCCACAGGGGCTCTGGAAACACCATATATTTT.

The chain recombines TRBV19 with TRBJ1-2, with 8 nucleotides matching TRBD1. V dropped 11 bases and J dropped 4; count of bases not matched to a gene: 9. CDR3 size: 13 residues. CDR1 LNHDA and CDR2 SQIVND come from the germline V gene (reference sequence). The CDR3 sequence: CAGSKGTGYGYTF. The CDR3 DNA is TGTGCCGGCAGTAAGGGGACAGGCTATGGCTACACCTTC.

CDR3 amino acids: CASSLEPQFVRDGYTF. The CDR3, as DNA: TGTGCCAGCAGCTTGGAACCCCAGTTTGTGCGGGATGGCTACACCTTC. The chain employs TRBV5-6 and TRBJ1-2; D ambiguous. The CDR3 totals 16 residues. V dropped 0 bases and J dropped 6 bases, with 18 bases sitting between them. CDR1 and CDR2 from the germline V gene are SGHDT and YYEEEE.

The CDR3 region has the DNA TGCGCCAGCAGTCAACCGGGTGGCACTGAAGCTTTCTTT. It encodes CASSQPGGTEAFF. The chain joins TRBV5-1 to TRBJ1-1; D unresolved. Germline loops: CDR1 SGHRS, CDR2 YFSETQ. This CDR3 has 13 residues. Trimming cost V 5 bases and J 4 bases, with 12 bases left between them.

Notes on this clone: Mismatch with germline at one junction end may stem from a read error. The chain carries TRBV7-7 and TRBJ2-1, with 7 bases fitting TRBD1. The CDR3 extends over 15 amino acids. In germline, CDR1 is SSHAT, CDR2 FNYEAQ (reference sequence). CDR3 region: CASSLAPGGYNEQFF. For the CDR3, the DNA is TGTGCTAGCAGCTTAGCGCCAGGGGGATACAATGAGCAGTTCTTC.

CDR3 protein: CASSLVTSGGARKQYF. Here the CDR3 DNA reads TGTGCCAGCAGCTTAGTGACTAGCGGGGGGGCACGGAAGCAGTACTTC. V usage is TRBV7-2 and J usage is TRBJ2-7; 14 bases are a match to TRBD2. After removal of 1 base from V and 8 bases from J, the junction contained 7 bases not matched to a gene. The germline gives CDR1 SGHTA, CDR2 FQGNSA. The CDR3 is 16 residues long.

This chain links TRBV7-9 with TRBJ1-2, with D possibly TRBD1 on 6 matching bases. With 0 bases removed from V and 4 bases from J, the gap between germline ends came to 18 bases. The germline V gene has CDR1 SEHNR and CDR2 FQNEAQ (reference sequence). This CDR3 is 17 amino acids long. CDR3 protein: CASSLAHTGYGSYGYTF. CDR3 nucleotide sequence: TGTGCCAGCAGCTTAGCGCATACAGGGTATGGGTCCTATGGCTACACCTTC.